This TCR beta chain was identified in a study of OX40 agonist ivuxolimab in advanced cancers. For the study at large: Patients were treated with ivuxolimab, an agonistic anti-OX40 (CD134) antibody. With a range of roughly 20 to 85, age averaged 60 years, and approximately 83% were male.

As concerns this clone: Antigen: not known.

Only in-frame clones appear in the TCRdb table, and some are missing; sequencing was by immunoSEQ multiplex PCR. The repertoire holds tens of thousands of clones, with more than 75% as singletons. Study results and caveats: Researchers did not establish what antigens the expanded peripheral T cells target. Mean expanded clone counts were higher in CD8+ than CD4+ T cells.

The CDR3 is 13 residues long. Germline V gives CDR1 GTSNPN, CDR2 SVGIG (reference sequence). The V gene lost 3 bases and the J gene lost 5 bases, with 13 bases spanning the gap. The source was CD4+ or CD8+ T cells sorted from blood, collected in a trial of the OX40 agonist ivuxolimab. The receptor was derived from an adult with an advanced solid tumor such as melanoma, head and neck, liver or kidney cancer. The chain couples TRBV30 to TRBJ2-5; D unresolved. The CDR3 reads CAWRGQKVETQYF. The CDR3 coding sequence is TGTGCCTGGAGGGGTCAAAAGGTGGAGACCCAGTACTTC. Looking up the rest from reference TRBV30 and TRBJ2-5 gives the full variable domain: SQTIHQWPATLVQPVGSPLSLECTVEGTSNPNLYWYRQAAGRGLQLLFYSVGIGQISSEVPQNLSASRPQDRQFILSSKKLLLSDSGFYLCAWRGQKVETQYFGPGTRLLVL.